The 29 T cell receptor beta chains presented below share a single source sample, sequenced in a study of Tregs in tolerant kidney transplant recipients. Mixed chimerism was transient after nonmyeloablative marrow transplants from related graft donors. Only in-frame clones appear in the TCRdb table, and some are missing; sequencing was by immunoSEQ multiplex PCR. This listing includes 15,000 or so clones. Sample: CD8+ T cells from blood (PBMCs), taken 6 months after the transplant. These receptors came from a human patient who received a combined kidney and bone marrow transplant. The graft donor may be the source of some T cells.

As to this clone: The missing CDR3 end, 3 residues past where the read stops, is filled in from the germline J gene. The J gene is TRBJ1-4, the V gene TRBV11-2; 7 bases are a match to TRBD1. V lost 1 base, J lost 8 bases, and 7 bases stayed unmatched. There are 15 residues in the CDR3. The germline V gene encodes CDR1 SGHAT and CDR2 FQNNGV. The sequenced part of the CDR3 DNA is TGTGCCAGCAGCTTAGGCGCAGGGGGTGAAGAAAAA. It specifies CASSLGAGGEEK. The entire CDR3 is CASSLGAGGEEKLFF.

With regard to this clone: The read terminates 3 residues before the CDR3 end, so the remaining end is supplied by the germline J gene. The V and J genes are TRBV19 and TRBJ2-2; 9 positions agree with TRBD1. Germline trimming cut 5 bases from V and 5 bases from J; bases unmatched to any gene: 12. CDR1 and CDR2 from the germline V gene are LNHDA and SQIVND (reference sequence). CDR3 length equals 17 residues. The sequenced part of the CDR3 DNA is TGTGCCAGTAGTGCCCTTCCGGGACAGGGCCTAACCGGGGAG. Its protein product is CASSALPGQGLTGE. The CDR3 as a whole reads CASSALPGQGLTGELFF.

As concerns this clone: Read sequence stops 3 residues before the CDR3 end, and the germline J gene provides the missing end. The rearrangement joins TRBV9 to TRBJ1-4; possible D gene TRBD1, 5 bases. Trimming took off 1 base at V and 0 bases at J, with 13 bases between the two ends. This CDR3 has 17 residues. Germline V lookup: CDR1 SGDLS, CDR2 YYNGEE. CDR3 region: CASSVSDRPATNEKLFF. The sequenced CDR3 bases are TGTGCCAGCAGCGTAAGCGACAGACCAGCAACTAATGAAAAA. Combining the CDR3 with reference TRBV9 and TRBJ1-4 gives the whole variable domain DSGVTQTPKHLITATGQRVTLRCSPRSGDLSVYWYQQSLDQGLQFLIQYYNGEERAKGNILERFSAQQFPDLHSELNLSSLELGDSALYFCASSVSDRPATNEKLFFGSGTQLSVL.

In the case of this clone: The read stops 3 residues short of the end of the CDR3; the missing end is completed from the germline J gene. The rearrangement links TRBV7-9 to TRBJ2-1; no firm D call. CDR3 length: 15 amino acids. Between the trimmed V and J ends, which lost 1 base and 6 bases, there was a span of 13 bases. From germline, CDR1 is SEHNR and CDR2 FQNEAQ (reference sequence). The CDR3 is CASSLVTPAGNEQFF. CDR3 DNA (partial): TGTGCCAGCAGCTTAGTTACCCCGGCAGGCAATGAG. Looking up the rest from reference TRBV7-9 and TRBJ2-1 gives the full variable domain: DTGVSQNPRHKITKRGQNVTFRCDPISEHNRLYWYRQTLGQGPEFLTYFQNEAQLEKSRLLSDRFSAERPKGSFSTLEIQRTEQGDSAMYLCASSLVTPAGNEQFFGPGTRLTVL.

Turning to this clone: The CDR3 end lies 3 residues beyond the end of the read and is filled in from the germline J gene. The chain is built from TRBV14 and TRBJ2-3; TRBD1 is a possible D gene (5 bases). The germline V gene encodes CDR1 SGHDN and CDR2 FVKESK. The CDR3 covers 17 residues. Trimming shortened V by 5 bases and J by 2 bases, and 20 bases separated the two germline ends. CDR3 loop: CASSGAVEPLNTDTQYF. The part of the CDR3 DNA that was read is TGTGCCAGCAGCGGGGCAGTGGAACCTCTAAACACAGATACG.

As concerns this clone: The read ends 3 residues early relative to the CDR3; the germline J gene fills the gap. The gene calls are TRBV4-1 and TRBJ1-5; D not certain. The CDR3 runs to 12 residues. CDR1 and CDR2 (germline): MGHRA, YSYEKL. Trimming removed 5 bases from V and 5 bases from J, with 7 bases in between. The CDR3 here is CASSGPDQPQHF. The DNA read from the CDR3 is TGCGCCAGCAGCGGCCCCGATCAGCCC.

As regards this clone: The CDR3 extends 3 residues past the end of the read, so its final part is completed from the germline J gene. This chain joins TRBV18 and TRBJ2-5, with D unresolved. The CDR3 runs 16 residues. CDR1 is KGHSH and CDR2 is LQKENI in the germline V gene. V was clipped by 3 bases and J by 1 base, with 15 bases between them. The covered CDR3 bases are TGTGCCAGCTCACCTGGTGTAGGGTATGGCCAAGAGACC. Its protein product is CASSPGVGYGQET. The full CDR3 protein reads CASSPGVGYGQETQYF. The variable domain in full, completed from reference TRBV18 and TRBJ2-5, reads NAGVMQNPRHLVRRRGQEARLRCSPMKGHSHVYWYRQLPEEGLKFMVYLQKENIIDESGMPKERFSAEFPKEGPSILRIQQVVRGDSAAYFCASSPGVGYGQETQYFGPGTRLLVL.

Note on this clone: The sequence runs out 3 residues before the end of the CDR3; the remainder is reconstructed from the germline J gene. The V and J genes are TRBV10-1 and TRBJ2-5; 9 bases fit TRBD2. V was pared by 1 base and J by 2 bases, with 5 bases of the junction left unmatched. Germline CDR1 is WNHNN and CDR2 is SYGVQD (reference sequence). The CDR3 runs to 16 residues. CDR3 residues: CASSEFAGGRQETQYF. The covered CDR3 bases are TGCGCCAGCAGTGAGTTCGCGGGAGGGCGACAAGAGACC.

Of note for this clone: The CDR3 goes on 3 residues after the read ends, and that part is filled in from the germline J gene. V gene TRBV7-9 combines with J gene TRBJ2-7, with D hard to call. Trimming shortened V by 1 base and J by 6 bases, and 10 bases separated the two germline ends. Germline lookup yields CDR1 SEHNR and CDR2 FQNEAQ (reference sequence). The CDR3 is 13 residues long. Partial CDR3 DNA: TGTGCCAGCAGCTTAGGTTGGGCACCCGAG. It yields the protein CASSLGWAPE. In full, the CDR3 is CASSLGWAPEQYF. The variable domain in full, completed from reference TRBV7-9 and TRBJ2-7, reads DTGVSQNPRHKITKRGQNVTFRCDPISEHNRLYWYRQTLGQGPEFLTYFQNEAQLEKSRLLSDRFSAERPKGSFSTLEIQRTEQGDSAMYLCASSLGWAPEQYFGPGTRLTVT.

In regard to this clone: The read halts 3 residues ahead of the CDR3 end, with the missing end drawn from the germline J gene. This chain joins TRBV7-7 and TRBJ2-1, with D perhaps TRBD2 (5 bases). Trimming left V 4 bases short and J 7 bases short, with 11 bases between. This CDR3 spans 13 amino acids. CDR1 and CDR2 from the germline V gene are SSHAT and FNYEAQ (reference sequence). The part of the CDR3 DNA that was read is TGTGCCAGCAGCTCTTACTCGGGGAATGAG. Translated: CASSSYSGNE. The entire CDR3 sequence reads CASSSYSGNEQFF.

About this clone: The DNA ends 3 residues before the CDR3 does, and the rest of the CDR3 is filled in from the germline J gene. The V call is TRBV2, the J call TRBJ2-7; 9 bases line up with TRBD2. Unmatched junction bases numbered 5, after V lost 5 bases and J lost 6 bases. Germline V gene sequence: CDR1 SNHLY, CDR2 FYNNEI. This CDR3 spans 13 amino acids. This chain's CDR3 is CASSLAGASEQYF. The DNA read from the CDR3 is TGTGCCAGCAGTTTAGCGGGGGCTTCCGAG.

A word on this clone: The observed sequence ends 3 residues before the CDR3 terminus, with the missing tail filled in from the germline J gene. The V and J genes are TRBV13 and TRBJ2-7, with 10 bases fitting TRBD1. V trimming: 5 bases; J trimming: 0 bases; junction bases outside the gene matches: 4. This CDR3 has 15 residues. Germline CDR1 reads PRHDT; CDR2 reads FYEKMQ (reference sequence). The CDR3 sequence: CASSPDRGISYEQYF. The sequenced CDR3 bases are TGTGCCAGCAGCCCGGACAGGGGGATCTCCTACGAG.

As concerns this clone: The CDR3 goes on 3 residues after the read ends, and that part is filled in from the germline J gene. The rearrangement links TRBV7-2 to TRBJ2-5; 7 bases agree with TRBD2. The CDR3 has 15 amino acids. Losses at the gene ends were 1 base for V and 5 bases for J; bases not matched to a gene: 7. CDR1 is SGHTA and CDR2 is FQGNSA in the germline V gene. CDR3 sequence: CASSLGTSLVETQYF. The sequenced CDR3 bases are TGTGCCAGCAGCTTAGGGACTAGTTTAGTGGAGACC.

Regarding this clone: The observed sequence ends 3 residues before the CDR3 terminus, with the missing tail filled in from the germline J gene. The J gene is TRBJ1-1, the V gene TRBV30, with a tentative D call TRBD1 (6 bases). Between the trimmed V and J ends, which lost 7 bases and 4 bases, there was a span of 16 bases. Germline-derived CDR1 and CDR2 are GTSNPN and SVGIG (reference sequence). This CDR3 region has 13 residues. The CDR3 DNA, read in part, is TGTGCCTCTGCCCCCGGGACAACCACTGAA. Translated: CASAPGTTTE. From start to end, the CDR3 is CASAPGTTTEAFF.

This clone is identified as medium-sized from frequency. The read gets to within 3 residues of the CDR3 end, and the germline J gene fills in the rest. The chain carries TRBV6-2 or TRBV6-3 and TRBJ2-5, with D possibly being TRBD2 (6 bases). The ends were cut back, 2 bases at V and 4 bases at J, with 20 bases in the middle. The CDR3 is made up of 17 amino acids. CDR1 is MNHEY and CDR2 is SVGEGT in the germline V gene. The CDR3 loop reads CASSYEVAVEVSETQYF. The covered CDR3 bases are TGTGCCAGCAGTTACGAGGTAGCGGTCGAGGTCTCAGAGACC.

Incomplete CDR3 DNA: TGTGCCAGCAGCGCTCACGTGACTAGCGGGGGGGAGACG. It translates to CASSAHVTSGGET. The CDR3, in full, reads CASSAHVTSGGETQYF. The V and J genes are TRBV7-8 and TRBJ2-3, with TRBD2 matching 14 bases. The observed sequence ends 3 residues before the CDR3 terminus, with the missing tail filled in from the germline J gene. This CDR3 comprises 16 residues. The germline V gene has CDR1 SGHVS and CDR2 FQNEAQ.

A note on this clone: Read coverage stops 3 residues before the CDR3 terminus; the germline J gene supplies the remainder. This chain links TRBV5-1 with TRBJ2-5; tentative D call: TRBD1 (5 bases). Between the trimmed V and J ends, which lost 0 bases and 5 bases, there was a span of 8 bases. The CDR3 consists of 13 residues. CDR1 and CDR2 (germline): SGHRS, YFSETQ. CDR3 amino acids: CASSLDRGETQYF. The part of the CDR3 DNA that was read is TGCGCCAGCAGCTTGGATAGGGGTGAGACC.

About this clone: The DNA ends 3 residues before the CDR3 does, and the rest of the CDR3 is filled in from the germline J gene. The chain uses TRBV19 and TRBJ2-4; 7 nucleotides line up with TRBD1. The ends lost 3 bases at V and 2 bases at J; junction bases unmatched: 7. The CDR3 loop spans 16 amino acids. Germline V lookup: CDR1 LNHDA, CDR2 SQIVND (reference sequence). The CDR3 protein is CASSIPGGLSKNIQYF. Incomplete CDR3 DNA: TGTGCCAGTAGTATTCCAGGGGGTTTGTCCAAAAACATT.

Details on this clone: The DNA ends 3 residues before the CDR3 does, and the rest of the CDR3 is filled in from the germline J gene. This rearrangement joins TRBV12-3 or TRBV12-4 to TRBJ2-5; 11 bases fit TRBD2. V lost 6 bases and J lost 5; bases outside the gene matches: 14. The CDR3 is 17 residues long. The CDR3 loop reads CASSPTSGTGSDETQYF. Partial CDR3 DNA: TGTGCCAGCAGCCCGACTAGCGGGACTGGATCGGATGAGACC.

Remarks on this clone: From the germline J gene comes the end of the CDR3, since the read stops 3 residues before it. The V and J genes are TRBV18 and TRBJ1-5; D unclear. CDR1 and CDR2 from the germline V gene are KGHSH and LQKENI. The CDR3 spans 13 residues. The covered CDR3 bases are TGTGCCAGCTCACCGTCCTCGCGGGATCCC. The encoded protein is CASSPSSRDP. The whole CDR3 reads CASSPSSRDPQHF.

Regarding this clone: From the germline J gene comes the end of the CDR3, since the read stops 3 residues before it. V and J are TRBV20-1 and TRBJ2-5, with a tentative D call TRBD2 (5 bases). CDR1 is DFQATT and CDR2 is SNEGSKA in the germline V gene (reference sequence). V was shortened by 5 bases and J by 1 base, with 20 bases between the two germline ends. The CDR3 sequence is 16 residues long. The CDR3 sequence: CSAPSYRGSRQETQYF. The CDR3 bases that were read are TGCAGTGCTCCATCCTACCGGGGTAGTCGCCAAGAGACC.

Comments on this clone: The CDR3 extends 3 residues past the end of the read, so its final part is completed from the germline J gene. The chain carries TRBV12-3 or TRBV12-4 and TRBJ2-7; perhaps TRBD1 as D (5 bases). The CDR3 is 15 residues long. Trimming took 4 bases from V and 3 from J, leaving 16 bases between them. The CDR3 here is CASSYRVDSLYEQYF. The sequenced CDR3 bases are TGTGCCAGCAGTTACCGAGTAGACAGTCTCTACGAG.

Turning to this clone: Read data end 3 residues before the CDR3 end; the end is taken from the germline J gene. This chain uses TRBV23-1 with TRBJ2-1, with D unresolved. TRBV23-1 is identified as an open reading frame with a role that is uncertain. This CDR3 is built from 15 residues. V gave up 0 bases and J gave up 2 bases, with 8 bases separating them. CDR3 DNA, as far as it was read: TGCGCCAGCAGTCAATCTGGGCCCACCTACAATGAG. Protein sequence: CASSQSGPTYNE. The whole CDR3 sequence is CASSQSGPTYNEQFF.

Points on this clone: The CDR3 extends 3 residues past the end of the read, so its final part is completed from the germline J gene. The chain couples TRBV7-8 to TRBJ1-5; 9 bases are a match to TRBD1. Germline CDR1 SGHVS, CDR2 FQNEAQ. The CDR3 is 18 residues long. V lost 5 bases and J lost 1; bases outside the gene matches: 12. The CDR3 here is CASSPYRDREESNQPQHF. Incomplete CDR3 DNA: TGTGCCAGCAGCCCATACCGGGACAGGGAAGAAAGCAATCAGCCC.

With regard to this clone: The read halts 3 residues ahead of the CDR3 end, with the missing end drawn from the germline J gene. The chain carries TRBV27 and TRBJ1-2, with D possibly being TRBD1 (6 bases). Germline CDR1 is MNHEY and CDR2 is SMNVEV (reference sequence). Trimming took 4 bases from V and 7 from J, leaving 22 bases between them. The CDR3 loop spans 16 amino acids. The CDR3 spells CASSYFPGGGAGGYTF. Partial CDR3 DNA: TGTGCCAGCAGTTACTTCCCCGGCGGGGGGGCAGGTGGC.

As regards this clone: The read ends 3 residues early relative to the CDR3; the germline J gene fills the gap. The rearrangement uses TRBV19 and TRBJ1-2; no clear D. This CDR3 is 13 amino acids long. CDR1 is LNHDA and CDR2 is SQIVND in the germline V gene (reference sequence). Trimming took off 5 bases at V and 7 bases at J, with 14 bases between the two ends. CDR3 bases read: TGTGCCAGTAGTTTCGGTCCCGCCGGTGGC. Its translation is CASSFGPAGG. Given in full, the CDR3 is CASSFGPAGGYTF.

About this clone: The read falls 3 residues short of the CDR3 end, and the missing part is taken from the germline J gene. This sequence joins TRBV18 and TRBJ1-2; 7 nucleotides align to TRBD1. There are 13 residues in the CDR3. Germline V CDR1 and CDR2: KGHSH, LQKENI. CDR3 DNA (partial): TGTGCCAGCTCACCAGACAGGGATTACGAC. It translates to CASSPDRDYD. The entire CDR3 protein reads CASSPDRDYDYTF.

Note on this clone: The CDR3 end falls 3 residues outside the read, so it is completed with the germline J gene. The V gene is TRBV7-6, the J gene TRBJ2-7; D perhaps matches TRBD2 (6 bases). Trimming took off 1 base at V and 2 bases at J, with 12 bases between the two ends. Looked up from germline, CDR1 is SGHVS and CDR2 is FNYEAQ. This CDR3 has 15 residues. This chain's CDR3 is CASSLEAGSAYEQYF. CDR3 DNA (partial): TGTGCCAGCAGCTTAGAAGCGGGTTCCGCCTACGAG.

Remarks on this clone: The read gets to within 3 residues of the CDR3 end, and the germline J gene fills in the rest. V gene TRBV29-1 combines with J gene TRBJ2-2, with a weak D call TRBD1 (6 bases). The germline CDR1 and CDR2 sequences are SQVTM and ANQGSEA. The V gene lost 6 bases and the J gene lost 7 bases, with 15 bases spanning the gap. The CDR3 sequence is 13 residues long. CDR3 bases read: TGCAGCGTGGGGGACACGTTGAACGGGGAG. Translation: CSVGDTLNGE. The whole CDR3 sequence is CSVGDTLNGELFF.